A single sample gave rise to the 20 T cell receptor beta chains below, sequenced in a study of shared clonotypes between healthy human individuals. Produced via immunoSEQ multiplex PCR; TCRdb's table is partial and in-frame only. The table lists some 680,000 clones, approximately 73% of them singletons. The sample comprised memory CD4+ T cells sorted from blood. Subset defined: CD45RA-negative fraction. These receptors originate from a woman in her twenties or thirties in good health.

The chain uses TRBV2 and TRBJ1-2, with TRBD1 as a possible D gene (6 bases). Trimming pared 6 bases from V and 3 bases from J, leaving 14 bases between. The CDR3 length is 14 residues. Per germline, CDR1 SNHLY and CDR2 FYNNEI. This chain's CDR3 is CASSGQLIDYGYTF. In nucleotides, the CDR3 is TGTGCCAGCAGCGGACAGCTGATTGACTATGGCTACACCTTC.

The chain has TRBV6-1 and TRBJ1-1; 7 positions agree with TRBD1. V lost 1 base to trimming and J lost 7 bases; unmatched junction nucleotides: 3. This CDR3 comprises 13 residues. CDR1 MNHNS and CDR2 SASEGT come from the germline V gene. The CDR3 loop is CASSEDRDSEAFF. The CDR3 DNA follows: TGTGCCAGCAGTGAAGATCGGGACAGTGAAGCTTTCTTT.

In DNA, the CDR3 is TGTGCCTGGAGTAGGTCCTTTTTGGATGGAGAGACCCAGTACTTC. Protein: CAWSRSFLDGETQYF. The chain recombines TRBV30 with TRBJ2-5; the D is unclear. This CDR3 comprises 15 residues. CDR1 GTSNPN and CDR2 SVGIG come from the germline V gene (reference sequence). The germline V and J ends were trimmed by 2 bases and 4 bases, with 17 bases remaining between them.

Concerning this clone: Other DNA sequences in this specimen translate into the identical CDR3. The chain employs TRBV5-1 and TRBJ2-2; D is possibly TRBD1 or TRBD2 (5 bases each). The germline V gene encodes CDR1 SGHRS and CDR2 YFSETQ. Trimming removed 3 bases at V and 3 bases at J, with 9 bases between. The CDR3 consists of 14 residues. The CDR3 DNA follows: TGCGCCAGCAGCTGGGGGACCGACACCGGGGAGCTGTTTTTT. Protein product: CASSWGTDTGELFF.

This clone has a single count. The chain recombines TRBV10-1 with TRBJ2-2; weak D call: TRBD2 (5 bases). CDR3 length equals 17 residues. The V and J ends lost 2 bases and 5 bases respectively, with 18 bases between them. The germline V gene encodes CDR1 WNHNN and CDR2 SYGVQD (reference sequence). The CDR3 is CASSERSPGAVTGELFF. CDR3 bases: TGCGCCAGCAGTGAGCGGTCCCCAGGAGCGGTAACCGGGGAGCTGTTTTTT.

The gene calls are TRBV28 and TRBJ2-7, with D maybe TRBD2 (6 bases). The V and J ends lost 4 bases and 0 bases respectively, with 10 bases between them. This CDR3 has 14 amino acids. Germline V gene data show CDR1 as MDHEN and CDR2 as SYDVKM. CDR3 protein: CASSSGTRSYEQYF. The CDR3, as DNA: TGTGCCAGCAGTTCTGGGACTCGCTCCTACGAGCAGTACTTC.

J is TRBJ2-3 and V is TRBV2; D assignment may be TRBD1 or TRBD2 (5 bases each). The CDR3 is 10 residues long. CDR1 is SNHLY and CDR2 is FYNNEI in the germline V gene. V was trimmed by 8 bases and J by 8 bases, leaving 8 bases between them. Here the CDR3 DNA reads TGTGCCAGCGGGGCGGGTACGCAGTATTTT. Protein: CASGAGTQYF.

V usage is TRBV29-1 and J usage is TRBJ2-7; 8 positions match TRBD2. This CDR3 has 14 residues. V was pared by 6 bases and J by 3 bases, with 10 bases of the junction left unmatched. Germline CDR1 SQVTM, CDR2 ANQGSEA. CDR3 sequence reads: CSVASGSERYEQYF. CDR3 DNA sequence: TGCAGCGTCGCTAGCGGGTCAGAGCGCTACGAGCAGTACTTC.

The J gene is TRBJ2-7, the V gene TRBV10-3, with TRBD2 matching 14 bases. V lost 2 bases, J lost 5 bases, and 2 bases stayed unmatched. The germline CDR1 and CDR2 sequences are ENHRY and SYGVKD. The CDR3 is 15 amino acids. CDR3 in DNA: TGTGCCATCAGTGAGGTGGGACTAGCGGGAGACGAGCAGTACTTC. Its translation: CAISEVGLAGDEQYF.

The V gene is TRBV10-1, the J gene TRBJ2-5, with a possible D match to TRBD1 (6 bases). CDR3 length: 15 residues. The ends were cut back, 0 bases at V and 5 bases at J, with 13 bases in the middle. CDR1 and CDR2 from the germline V gene are WNHNN and SYGVQD (reference sequence). The CDR3 nucleotides are TGCGCCAGCAGTGAGTCGATTGGGGGCTGGGAGACCCAGTACTTC. It is translated as CASSESIGGWETQYF.

This chain connects TRBV6-6 to TRBJ1-5; TRBD1 is a possible D gene (5 bases). Trimming took 6 bases from V and 0 from J, leaving 6 bases between them. The CDR3 length is 13 residues. The V gene's germline CDR1 is MNHNY and CDR2 SVGAGI (reference sequence). The CDR3 protein is CASRGDSNQPQHF. CDR3 DNA: TGTGCCAGCAGGGGGGATAGCAATCAGCCCCAGCATTTT.

This chain connects TRBV30 to TRBJ2-1; TRBD2 matches at 9 bases. The length of the CDR3 is 12 residues. Germline-derived CDR1 and CDR2 are GTSNPN and SVGIG (reference sequence). Germline trimming cut 6 bases from V and 9 bases from J; bases unmatched to any gene: 6. The CDR3 DNA reads as TGTGCCTGCAGCGGGAGGACGGTTGAGCAGTTCTTC. Its protein is CACSGRTVEQFF. Filled out from reference TRBV30 and TRBJ2-1, the complete variable domain reads SQTIHQWPATLVQPVGSPLSLECTVEGTSNPNLYWYRQAAGRGLQLLFYSVGIGQISSEVPQNLSASRPQDRQFILSSKKLLLSDSGFYLCACSGRTVEQFFGPGTRLTVL.

With respect to this clone: One end of the junction is discordant with germline, which a read error may explain. The rearrangement uses TRBV5-8 and TRBJ2-7; 9 bases map to TRBD1. The CDR3 consists of 17 residues. Germline V gene data show CDR1 as SGHTS and CDR2 as YDEGEE. CDR3 bases: TGTGCCAGCAGCTTCCGGGACAGGGTTACACTAGCCAGCGAGCAGTATTTC. It translates to CASSFRDRVTLASEQYF.

This sequence joins TRBV2 and TRBJ1-2, with D perhaps TRBD1 (5 bases). The CDR3 is made up of 14 amino acids. Trimming removed 7 bases at V and 6 bases at J, with 18 bases between. Looked up from germline, CDR1 is SNHLY and CDR2 is FYNNEI. CDR3 protein: CASTPRQGVDGYTF. CDR3 nucleotide sequence: TGTGCCAGCACCCCCCGGCAGGGAGTCGATGGCTACACCTTC.

On this clone itself: Possible read error: a much larger clone is one base away. V and J are TRBV4-2 and TRBJ2-2, with 9 bases fitting TRBD2. CDR3 size: 19 residues. Germline CDR1 and CDR2: LGHNA and YNFKEQ. Germline trimming cut 0 bases from V and 4 bases from J; bases unmatched to any gene: 12. The CDR3 protein is CASSQDRRASGTSTGELFF. CDR3 nucleotide sequence: TGTGCCAGCAGCCAAGATCGCAGAGCTAGCGGGACGAGCACCGGGGAGCTGTTTTTT.

This chain's CDR3 is CAINPGLDKNNEQFF. CDR3 nucleotides: TGTGCCATCAACCCGGGACTCGACAAGAACAATGAGCAGTTCTTC. V is TRBV10-3 and J is TRBJ2-1; TRBD2 might be the D (6 bases). The CDR3 is 15 amino acids. The V and J ends lost 7 bases and 5 bases respectively, with 18 bases between them. CDR1 is ENHRY, CDR2 SYGVKD, per germline.

The chain is built from TRBV19 and TRBJ2-3; D remains unclear. This CDR3 comprises 14 residues. V dropped 3 bases and J dropped 4 bases, with 11 bases sitting between them. CDR1 and CDR2 from the germline V gene are LNHDA and SQIVND (reference sequence). The CDR3 bases are TGTGCCAGTAGTATGACACTGGACGCAGATACGCAGTATTTT. Translated: CASSMTLDADTQYF. The whole variable domain, filled in from reference TRBV19 and TRBJ2-3, reads DGGITQSPKYLFRKEGQNVTLSCEQNLNHDAMYWYRQDPGQGLRLIYYSQIVNDFQKGDIAEGYSVSREKKESFPLTVTSAQKNPTAFYLCASSMTLDADTQYFGPGTRLTVL.

As to this clone: A much larger clone sits a single nucleotide away, making a read error possible. This sample also contains other DNA sequences that code for the same CDR3. The chain is built from TRBV5-1 and TRBJ2-2; TRBD1 aligns across 11 bases. V shed 4 bases and J 4 bases; nucleotides not matched to a gene: 3. CDR3 length: 15 residues. CDR1 and CDR2 (germline): SGHRS, YFSETQ. CDR3 nucleotides: TGCGCCAGCAGCCCAGGGACAGGGGGCACCGGGGAGCTGTTTTTT. Protein sequence: CASSPGTGGTGELFF.

The gene calls are TRBV2 and TRBJ1-1, with 8 bases that match TRBD1. V lost 6 bases and J lost 1; bases outside the gene matches: 4. This CDR3 comprises 14 residues. The germline V gene has CDR1 SNHLY and CDR2 FYNNEI. The CDR3 is CASSEDRENTEAFF. The CDR3 DNA reads TGTGCCAGCAGCGAGGACAGGGAGAACACTGAAGCTTTCTTT.

This clone was observed a few times. V usage is TRBV5-1 and J usage is TRBJ1-1; 8 bases map to TRBD1. V trimming: 0 bases; J trimming: 6 bases; junction bases outside the gene matches: 1. Germline V lookup: CDR1 SGHRS, CDR2 YFSETQ. The CDR3 is 13 residues long. The CDR3, as DNA: TGCGCCAGCAGCTTGGGGGACAGGCCTGAAGCTTTCTTT. Translation gives CASSLGDRPEAFF.